These 31 T cell receptor beta chains were all obtained from the same sample, sequenced in a study of technical replicates of blood from a handful of donors. Sequencing was performed with immunoSEQ multiplex PCR; in TCRdb, only in-frame clones are kept and a portion is missing. Found here are 85,000 to 100,000 clones, 94% of them singletons; the top ten hold over 0.2%. The source material was T cells isolated from PBMCs. These receptors were collected from a human donor in good health.

On this clone itself: One end of the junction fails to match germline, which may point to a read error. The genes are TRBV7-9 and TRBJ1-2; a possible D gene is TRBD1 (5 bases). This CDR3 contains 11 residues. Germline assignment: CDR1 SEHNR and CDR2 FQNEAQ (reference sequence). Here the CDR3 reads CASRSDSILSF. DNA of the CDR3: TGTGCCAGCAGGTCCGACAGTATACTTAGCTTC.

The chain recombines TRBV4-1 with TRBJ2-3; 9 bases agree with TRBD1. The trim removed 3 bases at V and 0 bases at J, leaving 4 bases unmatched. The germline CDR1 and CDR2 sequences are MGHRA and YSYEKL. CDR3 length: 16 amino acids. The chain's CDR3 is CASSQGDRVSTDTQYF. CDR3 nucleotide sequence: TGCGCCAGCAGCCAGGGGGACAGGGTGAGCACAGATACGCAGTATTTT.

V and J are TRBV7-9 and TRBJ2-7, with unresolved D. CDR1 and CDR2 (germline): SEHNR, FQNEAQ (reference sequence). The CDR3 loop spans 17 amino acids. The germline V and J ends were trimmed by 0 bases and 0 bases, with 15 bases remaining between them. This chain's CDR3 is CASSLAVSGIASYEQYF. The CDR3 DNA reads TGTGCCAGCAGCTTAGCGGTGTCGGGTATTGCCTCCTACGAGCAGTACTTC.

The genes are TRBV10-1 and TRBJ2-1; 14 bases agree with TRBD2. The V segment lost 4 bases and the J segment 3 bases; nucleotides outside the gene matches: 2. CDR3 length: 16 residues. Germline CDR1 WNHNN, CDR2 SYGVQD (reference sequence). CDR3 loop: CASSVTSGGGYNEQFF. Here the CDR3 DNA reads TGCGCCAGCAGTGTGACTAGCGGGGGGGGCTACAATGAGCAGTTCTTC.

The J gene is TRBJ1-2, the V gene TRBV19; a weak D match, TRBD1 (6 bases). Deletions cut 5 bases from V and 8 bases from J, with 18 bases between. The CDR3 loop spans 14 amino acids. Germline CDR1 and CDR2: LNHDA and SQIVND (reference sequence). The CDR3 nucleotides read TGTGCCAGTAGTGCAACCGCGGGGGGCGCCGGCTACACCTTC. It codes for CASSATAGGAGYTF.

This chain links TRBV15 with TRBJ2-7, with 8 bases identical to TRBD2. The CDR3 totals 15 residues. Germline CDR1 LNHNV, CDR2 YYDKDF (reference sequence). Trimming at V came to 8 bases and at J to 5 bases, leaving 14 bases not matched to a gene. The DNA of the CDR3 is TGTGCCACCGCGGGGGCGGGGGGCAATTTGCACGAGCAGTACTTC. This sequence encodes CATAGAGGNLHEQYF.

The chain employs TRBV25-1 and TRBJ1-2, with D unclear. CDR3 length equals 13 residues. Trimming left V 1 base short and J 7 bases short, with 10 bases between. CDR1 is MGHDK and CDR2 is SYGVNS in the germline V gene. The CDR3 DNA reads as TGTGCCAGCAGTGAATCTGGAGCGGGTGGCTACACCTTC. Translating gives CASSESGAGGYTF.

This sequence joins TRBV5-4 and TRBJ1-2; the D is unclear. Trimming took 3 bases from V and 2 from J, leaving 11 bases between them. This CDR3 region has 14 residues. CDR1 and CDR2 from the germline V gene are SGHNT and YYREEE (reference sequence). The CDR3 is CASSWEGGNYGYTF. The CDR3 DNA is TGTGCCAGCAGCTGGGAGGGCGGAAACTATGGCTACACCTTC.

V and J are TRBV6-1 and TRBJ1-1; D is unresolved. This CDR3 comprises 15 residues. V was shortened by 1 base and J by 0 bases, with 9 bases between the two germline ends. Germline CDR1 and CDR2: MNHNS and SASEGT. As DNA, the CDR3 is TGTGCCAGCAGTGAAGGACACACCATGAACACTGAAGCTTTCTTT. Its protein is CASSEGHTMNTEAFF.

The chain joins TRBV6-5 to TRBJ2-1; D may be TRBD2 (5 bases). V dropped 2 bases and J dropped 11 bases, with 10 bases sitting between them. The CDR3 spans 12 residues. Per germline, CDR1 MNHEY and CDR2 SVGAGI. The CDR3 DNA reads TGTGCCAGCAGTTACACAACCGGGAAGCAGTTCTTC. Amino acid sequence: CASSYTTGKQFF.

The chain combines TRBV6-1 with TRBJ2-3, with 15 positions matching TRBD2. Trimming cost V 4 bases and J 6 bases; bases outside gene matches: 2. Germline assignment: CDR1 MNHNS and CDR2 SASEGT. CDR3 length equals 15 residues. The CDR3 loop is CASSGTSGGADTQYF. The CDR3 DNA is TGTGCCAGCAGTGGGACTAGCGGGGGGGCGGATACGCAGTATTTT.

The V and J genes are TRBV4-1 and TRBJ1-2; D is possibly TRBD1 (5 bases). Germline V CDR1 and CDR2: MGHRA, YSYEKL. V lost 4 bases to trimming and J lost 3 bases, with 18 bases between them. The CDR3 sequence is 16 residues long. The CDR3 protein is CASSPPGQGEDYGYTF. DNA of the CDR3: TGCGCCAGCAGCCCCCCAGGTCAGGGTGAGGACTATGGCTACACCTTC.

V usage is TRBV6-6 and J usage is TRBJ1-2; TRBD1 is a possible D gene (6 bases). The germline CDR1 and CDR2 sequences are MNHNY and SVGAGI (reference sequence). The CDR3 consists of 15 residues. V dropped 6 bases and J dropped 4 bases, with 18 bases sitting between them. The CDR3: CASRMTGGGTYGYTF. DNA for the CDR3: TGTGCCAGCAGGATGACAGGTGGGGGAACCTATGGCTACACCTTC.

The chain employs TRBV2 and TRBJ2-3; 9 bases line up with TRBD2. CDR1 is SNHLY, CDR2 FYNNEI, per germline. The J segment lost 4 bases and the V segment lost 4 bases, leaving 18 bases of the junction unmatched. The CDR3 extends over 19 amino acids. The CDR3 DNA follows: TGTGCCAGCAGTGCCTTGGTCAGGGGCTTAGCGGGAGCAGCAGATACGCAGTATTTT. The encoded protein is CASSALVRGLAGAADTQYF. The full variable domain, its missing parts supplied by reference TRBV2 and TRBJ2-3, is EPEVTQTPSHQVTQMGQEVILRCVPISNHLYFYWYRQILGQKVEFLVSFYNNEISEKSEIFDDQFSVERPDGSNFTLKIRSTKLEDSAMYFCASSALVRGLAGAADTQYFGPGTRLTVL.

This chain connects TRBV29-1 to TRBJ2-2, with a weak D call TRBD2 (7 bases). This CDR3 has 11 residues. Germline assignment: CDR1 SQVTM and CDR2 ANQGSEA. The germline V and J ends were trimmed by 3 bases and 15 bases, with 14 bases remaining between them. The CDR3 sequence: CSVERGGKVFF. As DNA, the CDR3 is TGCAGCGTTGAGCGCGGGGGCAAGGTGTTTTTT.

This chain connects TRBV6-6 to TRBJ1-3, with 7 nucleotides matching TRBD1. Trimming took 6 bases from V and 0 from J; bases not matched to a gene: 5. Per the germline V gene, CDR1 is MNHNY and CDR2 is SVGAGI (reference sequence). This CDR3 has 15 residues. The CDR3 DNA reads TGTGCCAGCAGCCTGGGACAGAGCTCTGGAAACACCATATATTTT. This sequence encodes CASSLGQSSGNTIYF.

This rearrangement joins TRBV4-1 to TRBJ2-7, with 14 bases fitting TRBD2. The CDR3 runs 15 residues. In germline, CDR1 is MGHRA, CDR2 YSYEKL. With 4 bases clipped from V and 5 bases from J, the junction kept 4 bases outside the gene matches. The CDR3 DNA follows: TGCGCCAGCAGCCGACTAGCGGGAGGGCCCCACGAGCAGTACTTC. Translation gives CASSRLAGGPHEQYF.

The chain has TRBV27 and TRBJ1-5, with 8 bases that match TRBD1. CDR3 length: 15 amino acids. With 5 bases clipped from V and 4 bases from J, the junction kept 7 bases outside the gene matches. Germline V CDR1 and CDR2: MNHEY, SMNVEV (reference sequence). The CDR3 loop reads CASSPTRQGNQPQHF. As DNA, the CDR3 is TGTGCCAGCAGTCCCACCCGACAGGGGAATCAGCCCCAGCATTTT.

The chain employs TRBV9 and TRBJ1-2; D unclear. The CDR3 has 14 amino acids. Germline loops: CDR1 SGDLS, CDR2 YYNGEE. V lost 0 bases and J 4 bases, leaving 10 bases between the germline ends. CDR3 bases: TGTGCCAGCAGCGTAGGCGAGGGAACCTATGGCTACACCTTC. This codes for CASSVGEGTYGYTF.

This clone has a single count. This chain uses TRBV6-6 with TRBJ1-1, with 9 bases identical to TRBD1. The CDR3 covers 13 residues. Per germline, CDR1 MNHNY and CDR2 SVGAGI (reference sequence). Trimming removed 2 bases from V and 10 bases from J; junction bases left unmatched: 5. CDR3 bases: TGTGCCAGCAGTTACCGGGACAGGGTTGGAGCTTTCTTT. Its translation: CASSYRDRVGAFF.

The rearrangement uses TRBV28 and TRBJ1-2; no clear D gene. The ends were cut back, 8 bases at V and 0 bases at J, with 4 bases in the middle. Germline loops: CDR1 MDHEN, CDR2 SYDVKM. The CDR3 is 11 amino acids. CDR3 nucleotides: TGTGCCAGCCTAGCTAACTATGGCTACACCTTC. This gives the protein CASLANYGYTF.

The chain carries TRBV2 and TRBJ2-2; the D gene is possibly TRBD1 (5 bases). CDR3 length equals 14 residues. The germline CDR1 and CDR2 sequences are SNHLY and FYNNEI. The V and J ends lost 6 bases and 6 bases respectively, with 14 bases between them. The CDR3 is CASRGGAEAGELFF. The CDR3 DNA sequence: TGTGCCAGCAGAGGTGGGGCCGAAGCCGGGGAGCTGTTTTTT.

This rearrangement joins TRBV5-4 to TRBJ2-7; 12 bases agree with TRBD2. This CDR3 comprises 15 residues. CDR1 and CDR2 from the germline V gene are SGHNT and YYREEE (reference sequence). The junction had 2 bases not matched to a gene; V was cut back by 1 base and J by 3 bases. In nucleotides, the CDR3 is TGTGCCAGCAGCTTGACTAGCGGGGGGCTCTACGAGCAGTACTTC. It specifies CASSLTSGGLYEQYF. The full variable domain, in which reference TRBV5-4 and TRBJ2-7 provide the parts outside the CDR3, is ETGVTQSPTHLIKTRGQQVTLRCSSQSGHNTVSWYQQALGQGPQFIFQYYREEENGRGNFPPRFSGLQFPNYSSELNVNALELDDSALYLCASSLTSGGLYEQYFGPGTRLTVT.

V gene TRBV7-2 combines with J gene TRBJ2-1; no clear D. This CDR3 comprises 13 residues. Trimming removed 4 bases at V and 5 bases at J, with 9 bases between. Germline CDR1 reads SGHTA; CDR2 reads FQGNSA. CDR3 region: CASSWANDNEQFF. CDR3 bases: TGTGCCAGCAGCTGGGCTAACGACAATGAGCAGTTCTTC.

In DNA, the CDR3 is TGCGCCAGCAGCCAACCGACTAGCGGGAGAAGGGGTGAGCAGTTCTTC. Translating gives CASSQPTSGRRGEQFF. The chain is built from TRBV4-1 and TRBJ2-1, with 12 bases aligning to TRBD2. CDR1 is MGHRA and CDR2 is YSYEKL in the germline V gene. After removal of 2 bases from V and 9 bases from J, the junction contained 8 bases not matched to a gene. The CDR3 is 16 residues long.

This clone has just one count. CDR3 bases: TGCAGCGTTGAAACCGGGACAGGTCAAGAGACCCAGTACTTC. Translated: CSVETGTGQETQYF. This chain links TRBV29-1 with TRBJ2-5; 8 bases line up with TRBD1. The CDR3 length is 14 residues. CDR1 is SQVTM, CDR2 ANQGSEA, per germline. V lost 2 bases and J lost 2; bases outside the gene matches: 4.

The J gene is TRBJ2-2, the V gene TRBV7-6, with D tentatively TRBD2 (6 bases). V shed 4 bases and J shed 5 bases, with 11 bases lying between them. This CDR3 comprises 14 residues. CDR1 is SGHVS and CDR2 is FNYEAQ in the germline V gene. For the CDR3, the DNA is TGTGCCAGCAGCTCCCGGGACTGGACCGGGGAGCTGTTTTTT. It encodes CASSSRDWTGELFF. Drawing the rest from reference TRBV7-6 and TRBJ2-2, the complete variable domain is GAGVSQSPRYKVTKRGQDVALRCDPISGHVSLYWYRQALGQGPEFLTYFNYEAQQDKSGLPNDRFSAERPEGSISTLTIQRTEQRDSAMYRCASSSRDWTGELFFGEGSRLTVL.

This clone was seen only once. The J gene is TRBJ2-1, the V gene TRBV6-1; D is unclear. CDR3 size: 14 residues. Trimming pared 6 bases from V and 9 bases from J, leaving 18 bases between. Germline V gene data show CDR1 as MNHNS and CDR2 as SASEGT. CDR3: CASRNAAAVGEQFF. DNA for the CDR3: TGTGCCAGCAGAAACGCGGCCGCGGTGGGTGAGCAGTTCTTC.

The chain uses TRBV6-1 and TRBJ2-7; perhaps TRBD1 as D (5 bases). Trimming left V 5 bases short and J 2 bases short, with 13 bases between. The CDR3 totals 14 residues. Per the germline V gene, CDR1 is MNHNS and CDR2 is SASEGT. CDR3 DNA: TGTGCCAGCAGTACGCCAGGGTCGCCCTACGAGCAGTACTTC. This codes for CASSTPGSPYEQYF.

The genes are TRBV30 and TRBJ1-2; 7 nucleotides line up with TRBD1. This CDR3 has 14 residues. The V gene's germline CDR1 is GTSNPN and CDR2 SVGIG (reference sequence). With V trimmed by 8 bases and J by 2 bases, 11 bases remained unmatched. The CDR3 DNA is TGTGCCCTGAAGCGGGGGACAGTAAACTATGGCTACACCTTC. Its translation is CALKRGTVNYGYTF.

The chain is built from TRBV5-1 and TRBJ2-5; D gene unclear. The CDR3 is 12 amino acids. Looked up from germline, CDR1 is SGHRS and CDR2 is YFSETQ. Trimming removed 5 bases from V and 7 bases from J, with 12 bases in between. The CDR3 DNA follows: TGCGCCAGCAGTGAGCATGAGGTGACCCAGTACTTC. Translating it yields CASSEHEVTQYF. The whole variable domain, remainder taken from reference TRBV5-1 and TRBJ2-5, is KAGVTQTPRYLIKTRGQQVTLSCSPISGHRSVSWYQQTPGQGLQFLFEYFSETQRNKGNFPGRFSGRQFSNSRSEMNVSTLELGDSALYLCASSEHEVTQYFGPGTRLLVL.